Given below is one TCR beta chain in context. Its antigen is still unknown. The repertoire was sequenced with immunoSEQ multiplex PCR; TCRdb's copy has only in-frame clones and lacks some. The profile shows approximately 12,000 clones, 69% of them singletons. The study sampled blood at baseline, cycle 4 day 1, and cycle 7 day 1. This sample is drawn from a study of OX40 agonist ivuxolimab in advanced cancers. In the study overall: Each patient was given ivuxolimab into a vein every 2 weeks, at 0.01 to 10 mg/kg. Checkpoint inhibitors had been given previously to approximately 41% of patients.

The CDR3 sequence is 20 residues long. V dropped 5 bases and J dropped 0; count of bases not matched to a gene: 13. The germline gives CDR1 LNHNV, CDR2 YYDKDF (reference sequence). Study-level findings and limits: Low clonal expansion, among the lowest seen, marked partial responders at 0.1-3.0 mg/kg.

Specimen: CD4+ or CD8+ T cells sorted from blood, collected in a trial of the OX40 agonist ivuxolimab. V is TRBV15 and J is TRBJ2-3; 14 positions match TRBD2. This TCR came from an adult with an advanced solid tumor such as melanoma, head and neck, liver or kidney cancer. CDR3 DNA: TGTGCCACCAGCCCGGGACTAGCGGGAGAGGACCCAACTAGCACAGATACGCAGTATTTT. Translated: CATSPGLAGEDPTSTDTQYF.